This TCR beta chain was documented in a study of blood T cell repertoires in COVID-19. V lost 4 bases and J lost 4; bases outside the gene matches: 5. This CDR3 spans 16 amino acids. Germline-derived CDR1 and CDR2 are KGHDR and SFDVKD. TCRdb's table, derived via immunoSEQ multiplex PCR, lists solely in-frame clones and lacks some. The sample yields 300,000 to 400,000 clones, roughly nine tenths seen once. J is TRBJ2-3 and V is TRBV24-1, with 12 bases identical to TRBD2. Sample: PBMCs or T cells enriched from blood (not recorded which). The clonotype comes from a young man who had recovered from COVID-19. The CDR3 spells CATSEPSGRGPDTQYF. Here the CDR3 DNA reads TGTGCCACCAGTGAACCTAGCGGGAGGGGTCCAGATACGCAGTATTTT.